The next 27 T cell receptor beta chains were all read from a single sample in a study of T cell responses to AZD1222 COVID-19 vaccine. Assay used: immunoSEQ multiplex PCR; TCRdb lists only in-frame clones, some missing. The repertoire holds tens of thousands of clones, with roughly 87% as singletons. The sequenced sample was peripheral blood, obtained on day 0 of AZD1222 vaccination. The receptors originated from an adult in good health.

This chain uses TRBV11-2 with TRBJ1-4, with D possibly matching TRBD1 (5 bases). CDR1 SGHAT and CDR2 FQNNGV come from the germline V gene. The CDR3 is 15 residues long. Trimming removed 0 bases from V and 11 bases from J, with 16 bases in between. In DNA form, the CDR3 reads TGTGCCAGCAGCTTAGAAGGTGTGGCAGGGAGGAAACTGTTTTTT. It specifies CASSLEGVAGRKLFF.

This chain joins TRBV28 and TRBJ2-7; D gene ambiguous. The CDR3 extends over 11 amino acids. V gave up 6 bases and J gave up 4 bases, with 7 bases separating them. CDR1 is MDHEN, CDR2 SYDVKM, per germline. CDR3 in amino acids: CASSPGYEQYF. In DNA, the CDR3 is TGTGCCAGCAGCCCGGGTTACGAGCAGTACTTC.

This clone was seen a single time. For the CDR3, the DNA is TGTGCCAGCAGTGAGACATTGGGCGGAGATGGCTACACCTTC. Translating gives CASSETLGGDGYTF. V is TRBV6-4 and J is TRBJ1-2; D remains unclear. The ends were cut back, 3 bases at V and 6 bases at J, with 14 bases in the middle. Germline V gene sequence: CDR1 MRHNA, CDR2 SNTAGT. This CDR3 region has 14 residues.

The rearrangement links TRBV5-5 to TRBJ1-2; maybe TRBD1 (5 bases). CDR1 and CDR2 (germline): SGHKS, YYEKEE (reference sequence). This CDR3 comprises 15 residues. Trimming took off 0 bases at V and 4 bases at J, with 13 bases between the two ends. The chain's CDR3 is CASSLADSGPYGYTF. In nucleotides, the CDR3 is TGTGCCAGCAGCTTGGCCGACTCGGGGCCCTATGGCTACACCTTC. Supplemented by reference TRBV5-5 and TRBJ1-2, the full variable domain reads DAGVTQSPTHLIKTRGQQVTLRCSPISGHKSVSWYQQVLGQGPQFIFQYYEKEERGRGNFPDRFSARQFPNYSSELNVNALLLGDSALYLCASSLADSGPYGYTFGSGTRLTVV.

The V gene is TRBV9, the J gene TRBJ1-5, with a possible D match to TRBD1 (5 bases). Germline V lookup: CDR1 SGDLS, CDR2 YYNGEE. CDR3 size: 17 residues. With 0 bases removed from V and 1 base from J, the gap between germline ends came to 14 bases. CDR3 amino acids: CASSVATGGDSNQPQHF. The CDR3 DNA reads as TGTGCCAGCAGCGTAGCTACGGGGGGAGACAGCAATCAGCCCCAGCATTTT.

In its sample, this clone is medium-sized. The chain uses TRBV7-8 and TRBJ2-3, with 8 bases lining up with TRBD2. The CDR3 contains 15 residues. The J segment lost 2 bases and the V segment lost 2 bases, leaving 3 bases of the junction unmatched. CDR1 and CDR2 from the germline V gene are SGHVS and FQNEAQ. The CDR3 reads CASSLTSGPTDTQYF. CDR3 bases: TGTGCCAGCAGCTTAACTAGCGGACCCACAGATACGCAGTATTTT.

This clone was detected many times. CDR3 amino acids: CAWSLGSGGYTF. Written as DNA, the CDR3 is TGTGCCTGGAGTTTGGGGTCTGGTGGCTACACCTTC. The chain has TRBV30 and TRBJ1-2, with no clear D. The CDR3 is 12 residues long. From germline, CDR1 is GTSNPN and CDR2 SVGIG (reference sequence). V lost 2 bases to trimming and J lost 7 bases, with 11 bases between them.

Here the CDR3 DNA reads TGTGCCAGCAGGCCGGGACTATCTTACAATGAGCAGTTCTTC. It codes for CASRPGLSYNEQFF. V and J are TRBV6-6 and TRBJ2-1; 7 bases match TRBD2. Germline CDR1 MNHNY, CDR2 SVGAGI (reference sequence). This CDR3 is built from 14 residues. V was clipped by 6 bases and J by 4 bases; unmatched bases: 6.

This clone has only one observation. This chain connects TRBV6-1 to TRBJ1-2, with 9 bases identical to TRBD1. The CDR3 runs 18 residues. With 3 bases clipped from V and 0 bases from J, the junction kept 11 bases outside the gene matches. Per germline, CDR1 MNHNS and CDR2 SASEGT. CDR3 DNA: TGTGCCAGCAGTGAGTGGGGACAGGGCTTTCATTCTAACTATGGCTACACCTTC. It encodes CASSEWGQGFHSNYGYTF.

The J gene is TRBJ1-2, the V gene TRBV4-1, with no clear D. Germline V gene sequence: CDR1 MGHRA, CDR2 YSYEKL. The CDR3 sequence is 13 residues long. Trimming stripped 2 bases from V and 9 bases from J, with 13 bases between. The CDR3 loop reads CASSQSSGRSYTF. The CDR3 DNA follows: TGCGCCAGCAGCCAATCATCGGGTAGGAGCTACACCTTC.

V is TRBV12-5 and J is TRBJ2-7, with D unclear. The V end was cut by 4 bases, the J end by 5 bases, with 9 bases between. CDR1 is LGHNT and CDR2 is FRNRAP in the germline V gene. The CDR3 contains 12 residues. CDR3 DNA sequence: TGTGCTAGTGGTTCAAGGGCCGACGAGCAGTACTTC. Translated: CASGSRADEQYF. Complete variable domain (other parts from reference TRBV12-5 and TRBJ2-7): DARVTQTPRHKVTEMGQEVTMRCQPILGHNTVFWYRQTMMQGLELLAYFRNRAPLDDSGMPKDRFSAEMPDATLATLKIQPSEPRDSAVYFCASGSRADEQYFGPGTRLTVT.

The rearrangement links TRBV7-9 to TRBJ2-1; D is unclear. V was cut by 3 bases and J by 8 bases, with 5 bases left in between. Germline V lookup: CDR1 SEHNR, CDR2 FQNEAQ (reference sequence). The CDR3 is made up of 11 amino acids. The chain's CDR3 is CASSFMDEQFF. CDR3 bases: TGTGCCAGCAGCTTTATGGATGAGCAGTTCTTC.

V gene TRBV29-1 combines with J gene TRBJ1-2; 8 nucleotides match TRBD1. The CDR3 runs to 11 residues. Germline trimming cut 7 bases from V and 10 bases from J; bases unmatched to any gene: 8. The germline gives CDR1 SQVTM, CDR2 ANQGSEA. The CDR3 here is CSGGQGEVYTF. The CDR3 DNA reads TGCAGCGGTGGACAGGGCGAAGTCTACACCTTC.

The J gene is TRBJ2-5, the V gene TRBV10-3; TRBD2 might be the D (5 bases). Germline loops: CDR1 ENHRY, CDR2 SYGVKD. The germline V and J ends were trimmed by 3 bases and 7 bases, with 18 bases remaining between them. This CDR3 has 15 residues. CDR3 sequence (DNA): TGTGCCATCAGTGAAGCCCCCCTAGCTCGGGGGACCCAGTACTTC. It encodes CAISEAPLARGTQYF.

Comments on this clone: Other DNA sequences in this sample translate to the same CDR3. This chain joins TRBV30 and TRBJ1-3, with D perhaps matching TRBD1 (5 bases). The germline V gene encodes CDR1 GTSNPN and CDR2 SVGIG (reference sequence). The CDR3 totals 13 residues. Trimming pared 5 bases from V and 0 bases from J, leaving 8 bases between. CDR3 region: CAWSQGSGNTIYF. The CDR3 coding sequence is TGTGCCTGGTCCCAGGGCTCTGGAAACACCATATATTTT.

The J gene is TRBJ2-7, the V gene TRBV6-1; TRBD1 might be the D (5 bases). CDR3 length: 13 amino acids. Trimming shortened V by 3 bases and J by 4 bases, and 10 bases separated the two germline ends. From germline, CDR1 is MNHNS and CDR2 SASEGT. DNA for the CDR3: TGTGCCAGCAGTGAGATGGGGCAATACGAGCAGTACTTC. Its translation: CASSEMGQYEQYF.

The V gene is TRBV14, the J gene TRBJ2-2; TRBD1 or TRBD2 may be the D gene (7 bases each). Trimming shortened V by 8 bases and J by 5 bases, and 15 bases separated the two germline ends. Germline CDR1 SGHDN, CDR2 FVKESK. The CDR3 spans 14 residues. CDR3 sequence (DNA): TGTGCCAGCCGCCGGCAGGGGGGGACCGGGGAGCTGTTTTTT. Residues: CASRRQGGTGELFF.

This clone has only one observation. The chain is built from TRBV7-2 and TRBJ1-6; D unclear. The CDR3 has 15 residues. The V end lost 1 base, the J end lost 7 bases, and 11 bases lay between the germline ends. CDR1 and CDR2 (germline): SGHTA, FQGNSA. The CDR3 region has the DNA TGTGCCAGCAGCTTAGTGTTTGTTGGCAATTCACCCCTCCACTTT. Translating gives CASSLVFVGNSPLHF.

The chain recombines TRBV2 with TRBJ2-1; 8 nucleotides agree with TRBD1. Germline V gives CDR1 SNHLY, CDR2 FYNNEI. The CDR3 is made up of 14 amino acids. J was trimmed by 8 bases and V by 10 bases; bases with no gene match: 13. CDR3 sequence reads: CATRRTGRMDEQFF. The DNA of the CDR3 is TGTGCCACCCGTAGGACAGGGCGAATGGATGAGCAGTTCTTC.

The gene calls are TRBV4-1 and TRBJ1-1; a possible D gene is TRBD1 (6 bases). CDR3 length: 17 residues. Between the trimmed V and J ends, which lost 1 base and 1 base, there was a span of 16 bases. Looked up from germline, CDR1 is MGHRA and CDR2 is YSYEKL. CDR3 sequence: CASSQGGAGSENTEAFF. For the CDR3, the DNA is TGCGCCAGCAGCCAAGGGGGGGCAGGGAGTGAGAACACTGAAGCTTTCTTT.

The chain joins TRBV7-3 to TRBJ2-5, with 15 bases fitting TRBD2. This CDR3 has 17 amino acids. Germline V CDR1 and CDR2: SGHTA, FQGTGA. V dropped 5 bases and J dropped 5; count of bases not matched to a gene: 9. The CDR3 here is CASSVTGTSGGSETQYF. The CDR3 nucleotides read TGTGCCAGCAGCGTCACCGGGACTAGCGGGGGGAGCGAGACCCAGTACTTC.

The rearrangement uses TRBV9 and TRBJ2-7; a weak D match, TRBD1 (6 bases). Trimming pared 4 bases from V and 2 bases from J, leaving 13 bases between. The CDR3 length is 14 residues. Germline assignment: CDR1 SGDLS and CDR2 YYNGEE. DNA of the CDR3: TGTGCCAGCAGCTCAAACAGGGATCCCTACGAGCAGTACTTC. This gives the protein CASSSNRDPYEQYF.

The J gene is TRBJ2-2, the V gene TRBV4-1; D remains unclear. The V end lost 0 bases, the J end lost 0 bases, and 5 bases lay between the germline ends. The CDR3 has 15 residues. Germline CDR1 and CDR2: MGHRA and YSYEKL. CDR3 sequence reads: CASSQERSNTGELFF. The CDR3 DNA follows: TGCGCCAGCAGCCAAGAGCGGTCGAACACCGGGGAGCTGTTTTTT.

J is TRBJ2-7 and V is TRBV7-8; 8 nucleotides agree with TRBD2. This CDR3 is built from 14 residues. V lost 0 bases and J lost 5; bases outside the gene matches: 3. Germline V lookup: CDR1 SGHVS, CDR2 FQNEAQ. Here the CDR3 DNA reads TGTGCCAGCAGCTTAGCTAGCGGGGTAAACGAGCAGTACTTC. It translates to CASSLASGVNEQYF. Using reference TRBV7-8 and TRBJ2-7 for the parts outside the CDR3, the full variable domain is GAGVSQSPRYKVAKRGQDVALRCDPISGHVSLFWYQQALGQGPEFLTYFQNEAQLDKSGLPSDRFFAERPEGSVSTLKIQRTQQEDSAVYLCASSLASGVNEQYFGPGTRLTVT.

This clone was seen a single time. The J gene is TRBJ2-1, the V gene TRBV29-1; D might be TRBD1 or TRBD2, each matching 5 bases. V gave up 1 base and J gave up 8 bases, with 18 bases separating them. Germline V gene data show CDR1 as SQVTM and CDR2 as ANQGSEA. The CDR3 is 15 residues long. The CDR3 reads CSVEVGREIGDEQFF. The CDR3, as DNA: TGCAGCGTTGAAGTCGGCAGGGAGATTGGCGATGAGCAGTTCTTC.

The V and J genes are TRBV2 and TRBJ2-2; 8 bases line up with TRBD2. This CDR3 contains 15 residues. The V and J ends lost 1 base and 7 bases, in that order; junction bases with no gene match: 5. Germline CDR1 reads SNHLY; CDR2 reads FYNNEI. The CDR3 here is CASSEDSGENGELFF. The CDR3 DNA sequence: TGTGCCAGCAGTGAAGATAGCGGGGAAAACGGGGAGCTGTTTTTT.

The chain combines TRBV9 with TRBJ2-2; D ambiguous. V shed 1 base and J shed 3 bases, with 4 bases lying between them. CDR3 size: 13 residues. Germline V gene data show CDR1 as SGDLS and CDR2 as YYNGEE. DNA of the CDR3: TGTGCCAGCAGCGTATCCCACACCGGGGAGCTGTTTTTT. This codes for CASSVSHTGELFF.